The T cell receptor beta chain described here comes from a study of cytomegalovirus exposure and HLA in healthy donors (dated by TCRdb to the late 2010s). Some background on the complete study: According to an earlier analysis of around 600 of the donors, about 179 million T cells yielded roughly 110 million unique TCR beta sequences and 250 to 350 Gb of sequence data. An early release covering roughly 640 HLA-typed donors comprised about 320 gigabases of sequencing data and 65 million to 100 million unique TCR sequences. Of the 300 to 450 genotyped donors, more than 75% were placed in the genetic ancestry cluster associated with self-reported Caucasian donors. The study was designed to test whether signatures of past pathogen exposure could be identified by cataloging public T cell receptors. The T cell repertoires of 700 or so subjects were profiled by immunosequencing and related to cytomegalovirus serostatus. Along with the approximately 700-subject first cohort, a separate validation cohort of over a hundred different subjects was used. High-throughput TCR immunosequencing, statistical association of individual TCRs with disease status, and machine learning were combined to predict cytomegalovirus infection status. A later analysis re-examined previously published TCR beta repertoires from roughly 720 donors and added high-resolution HLA genotyping to investigate patterns of TCR occurrence. Rather than using new phenotypic data, the later analysis identified candidate immune exposures from TCR beta sequences and from how often those sequences occurred across donors. To decide whether each TCR beta V gene segment behaved as functional or pseudogenic, an earlier analysis of 587 of the donors relied on high-throughput TCR beta sequencing. Donor age, sex, ethnicity and CMV serostatus were collected together with the repertoire data. In a later genetic analysis, genome-wide SNP genotypes for 398 of the 666 donors were used, and that subset was treated as a discovery cohort. Every repertoire in the discovery cohort had been generated on one and the same sequencing platform. Both class I and class II loci were covered by HLA typing, at four-digit resolution. The number of typed donors differed by locus: roughly 620-630 for A, B, C, DRB1 and DQB1; 500 to 550 for DQA1; 606 for DPA1; and 400 to 480 for DPB1. Five DR-DQ haplotypes were handled as single units for association and clustering because linkage in the cohort was strong. Among around 400 genotyped donors of the cohort, an average of approximately 240,000 unique TCR beta nucleotide sequences were sequenced per donor, roughly 18% of them non-productive. Findings and caveats that apply to the study as a whole: Because HLA typing was unavailable for some donors at each locus, only the typed subset was used in association tests. In a later genetic analysis, a missense DCLRE1C variant was associated with V-gene and J-gene trimming of TCR beta chains, and the association was replicated in an independent cohort. A later analysis found that TCR association rates varied across HLA loci, with DRB1 alleles showing the most associated TCRs and HLA-C alleles the fewest. In a later genetic analysis, fewer N-insertions in productive TCRs were reported among donors in an Asian-associated ancestry cluster than the roughly 640-donor mean. A further reported finding was that TCR beta sequences accurately predicted the HLA-A and HLA-B alleles for most subjects in the first cohort. In vitro tests confirmed that a few of the cytomegalovirus-associated TCR beta chains recognize cytomegalovirus antigens. Linkage disequilibrium might explain the correlated functional status among segregating V segments, but an unknown experimental factor could not be ruled out. In this cohort, only TCR beta chains were sequenced, and detectable features were limited by the absence of alpha or paired-chain data. Cytomegalovirus status was reported to be diagnosed by the classifier with high specificity and sensitivity in both the original and validation cohorts. Most TCR sequences were observed very rarely across donors, whereas some public TCRs were present in many individuals. Immune exposure information for the cohort was limited to CMV serostatus. An earlier analysis of approximately 590 of the donors showed that most TCR beta V segments appeared in productive rearrangements either about 90% or about 30% of the time, which broadly matched IMGT annotations. According to the authors, the approach could potentially be generalized to other disease states and immunological phenotypes. Most CMV-associated TCR beta chains appeared to be HLA-restricted in a later analysis, and the HLA associations seemed to be driven largely by CMV exposure. Strong co-occurrence of HLA alleles, especially DR and DQ, made assigning TCR associations to individual alleles difficult. A later analysis associated about 17,000 TCR beta sequences with specific HLA alleles at a false discovery rate of 0.05. The presence/absence analyses assumed that sequencing depth was roughly uniform across donors, and that assumption may not be true. The sequencing pipeline was judged likely to have produced a cluster of highly shared sequence variants as a technical artifact. Approximately 18 rarely observed V segments, including chromosome 9 orphons, were excluded from the earlier analysis of 550 to 700 of the donors because counts were too low. According to a later analysis, parvovirus B19, influenza, CMV and Epstein-Barr virus appeared linked to several top co-occurrence clusters. A total of 150 or so TCR beta chains were listed by the study as associated with cytomegalovirus. Because the 87-base-pair reads could not distinguish some IMGT-functional V segments, including TRBV6-2 and TRBV6-3, those segments were excluded. A later analysis found that HLA-associated TCR beta chains were more clonally expanded and had lower generation probabilities than equally common non-associated chains.

The library was built by means of the immunoSEQ multiplex PCR assay. For the multiplex PCR, a mixture combining 60 forward primers for TCR Vbeta segments and 13 reverse primers for TCR Jbeta segments was used. A multiplex PCR assay on genomic DNA amplified the CDR3 region of rearranged TCR beta genes. Amplified TCR beta libraries were sequenced as 87-base-pair reads on the Illumina HiSeq System. On the authors' methods: A later analysis tallied around 87 million unique TCR beta chains across the 550 to 850 repertoires, and some 12 million of those chains were shared by two or more donors. Raw reads were error-corrected and collapsed into unique sequences with a nearest-neighbor algorithm that merged closely related sequences to remove PCR and sequencing errors. V, D and J gene segments were assigned by aligning CDR3 sequences to IMGT reference sequences. For a sequence to be retained, a match of at least six nucleotides was required to both a V gene segment and a J gene segment. Rearrangements were called productive when the CDR3 lacked stop codons and stayed in frame with V and J; all others were non-productive. CDR3 was defined according to IMGT convention as the region running from the second conserved V-encoded cysteine to the conserved J-encoded phenylalanine. In an earlier analysis of just under 600 of the donors, sequences lacking an unambiguous match to a single V gene segment were excluded. An earlier analysis of 587 of the donors called V segments functional above 56.7% productive rearrangements and segregating when the between-donor standard deviation exceeded 5%. A statistical classification framework was developed to diagnose cytomegalovirus status using the catalog of TCR beta chain sequences. A later analysis assigned V and J genes by comparing TCR nucleotide sequences with IMGT/GENE-DB human TR gene sequences. Using the TCRdist pipeline, a later analysis assigned CDR3 sequences along with most-parsimonious VDJ recombination scenarios. In a later analysis, each TCR beta chain was defined by its CDR3 amino acid sequence together with its V-gene family, and reads lacking a unique V-gene family were excluded. As a way to deal with suspected cross-contamination and a sequencing artifact, a later analysis dropped 640 or so nucleotide sequences that were highly shared and had low generation probability. In a later analysis, a clonal expansion index for each public chain was calculated from normalized within-repertoire ranks of inferred template counts. In a later analysis, generation probabilities were computed using a VDJ recombination model fitted to out-of-frame rearrangements, and the results were checked against IGoR. In a later analysis, hypergeometric tests were used to score TCR-TCR, TCR-HLA and TCR-CMV co-occurrence, with a repertoire-size bias correction applied to TCR pairs. False discovery rates were estimated in a later analysis by permuting HLA or CMV assignments 20 times. In a later analysis, co-occurring TCRs were grouped using DBSCAN, and TCRdist sequence similarity was added for clustering within HLA-allele-positive subsets. Repertoires with fewer than 30,000 or more than 120,000 public chains, plus five repertoires with anomalous nucleotide sharing, were excluded from co-occurrence clustering. TCRdb took this table from immuneACCESS and kept in-frame rearrangements with V and J called. Such tables lack part of the clones; where checked against another copy, unresolved V genes explain under half of the gap, and the rest is unexplained. V, J and clone size derive from that table, while D and trimming were established from the DNA sequence. Recorded for this sample are 150,000 or so clones; over 75% of them occurred a single time. The ten top clones hold roughly 5.3% of the sample.

The cohort was made up of hundreds of healthy bone marrow donors. At the time of sampling, every cohort member was nominally healthy, though immune exposures that went unrecorded were likely present. The donor tested CMV seropositive and was one of the 289 seropositive cohort members. A peripheral blood sample was provided by each donor, and peripheral blood mononuclear cells were used for TCR beta sequencing. Genomic DNA extraction from the blood cell samples was performed with the Qiagen DNeasy Blood Extraction Kit. Including cysteine and phenylalanine, the CDR3 has 19 amino acids. The entry retains the CDR3 DNA only, 57 bases that are in frame from base 1. V is trimmed back by 4 bases and J by 1 base, and the junction contains 10 bases that no gene match accounts for. Looking up the germline V gene (reference sequence) yields CDR1 PRHDT and CDR2 FYEKMQ. As regards this clone: The antigen it recognizes is unknown. No base quality information exists; no much larger clone differs at one position.

This receptor was obtained from a woman aged 40-49 years in good health and CMV-seropositive. Sample: PBMCs. The sequence joins TRBV13 to TRBJ2-1; 13 bases in between match TRBD2. The sequenced DNA is TGTGCCAGCAGCTCCCCCGGACTAGCGGGAGTCAGTTCCTACAATGAGCAGTTCTTC. Its coded protein is CASSSPGLAGVSSYNEQFF. The full variable domain, completed from the reference TRBV13 and TRBJ2-1 proteins outside the CDR3, reads AAGVIQSPRHLIKEKRETATLKCYPIPRHDTVYWYQQGPGQDPQFLISFYEKMQSDKGSIPDRFSAQQFSDYHSELNMSSLELGDSALYFCASSSPGLAGVSSYNEQFFGPGTRLTVL.